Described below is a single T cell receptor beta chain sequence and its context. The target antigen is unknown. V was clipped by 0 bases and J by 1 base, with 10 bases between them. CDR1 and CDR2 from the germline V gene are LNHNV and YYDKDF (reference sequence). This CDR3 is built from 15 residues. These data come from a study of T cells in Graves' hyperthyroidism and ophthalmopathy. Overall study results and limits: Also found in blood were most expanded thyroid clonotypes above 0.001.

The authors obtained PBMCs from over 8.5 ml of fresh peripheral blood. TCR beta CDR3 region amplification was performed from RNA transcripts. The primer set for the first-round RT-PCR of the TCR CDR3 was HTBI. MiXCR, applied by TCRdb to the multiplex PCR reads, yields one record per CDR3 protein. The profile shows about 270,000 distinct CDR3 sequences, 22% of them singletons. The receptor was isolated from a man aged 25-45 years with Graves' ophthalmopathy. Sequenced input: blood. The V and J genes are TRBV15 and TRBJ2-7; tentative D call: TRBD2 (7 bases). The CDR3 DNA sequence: TGTGCCACCAGCAGAGAGGGGGGGCAGTCCTACGAGCAGTACTTC. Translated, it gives CATSREGGQSYEQYF.